This T cell receptor beta chain was identified in a study of blood T cell repertoires in COVID-19. Some clones are missing from TCRdb's copy, which holds only in-frame ones; the method was immunoSEQ multiplex PCR. This sample has under 200,000 clones, with roughly 80% found just once. V dropped 4 bases and J dropped 2 bases, with 5 bases sitting between them. The CDR3 is 11 amino acids. Germline CDR1 and CDR2: DFQATT and SNEGSKA (reference sequence). A few counts support this clone. Participants reported their clinical history, and cohort assignment relied on those reports. Sample: PBMCs or T cells enriched from blood (not recorded which). The chain uses TRBV20-1 and TRBJ1-2, with a possible D match to TRBD1 (5 bases). The TCR originated in a woman in her 40s with acute COVID-19. This CDR3 is CSANRNYGYTF. The CDR3 nucleotides are TGCAGTGCTAACAGGAACTATGGCTACACCTTC.